Shown below are 12 T cell receptor beta chains from a single sample sequenced in a study of T-cell reconstitution after alpha-beta-depleted transplantation in children (dated by TCRdb to between 2015 and 2016). The library relied on PCR. The reads were generated on an Illumina HiSeq 2500. Molecular barcoding was employed in the preparation of TCR libraries, with unique molecular identifiers being used to normalize TCRbeta repertoire quantification. TCRdb's own reprocessing of the public reads used fastp at Q25 and MiXCR and kept productive beta chains. Rows are unified per CDR3 protein, each entry keeping the most common DNA and genes. The sample table shows tens of thousands of distinct CDR3 sequences, and 4% to 5% are seen once. The leading ten clones occupy approximately 20% of the sample. The label giving this sample's treatment or condition can be read as: allogeneic hematopoietic cell transplantation with graft depleted of TCRalphabeta T cells and CD19 B cells.

Specimen: PBMCs, mostly from graft donor cells, collected 180 days after TCRalphabeta/CD19-depleted stem cell transplant. The source of these receptors is a boy younger than two who had a stem cell transplant for acute myeloid leukemia, so the T cells may come from the graft donor.

This clonotype was observed many times. This chain uses TRBV12-3 or TRBV12-4 with TRBJ1-5; possibly TRBD1 for D (5 bases). The CDR3 has 15 amino acids. The V end was cut by 6 bases, the J end by 8 bases, with 20 bases between. The CDR3 DNA is TGTGCCAGCAGCTTAAGGGACCGATATGGTGAGCCCCAGCATTTT. As protein: CASSLRDRYGEPQHF.

The sample holds many counts of this clonotype. The chain carries TRBV29-1 and TRBJ2-2, with 7 positions matching TRBD2. The germline V gene has CDR1 SQVTM and CDR2 ANQGSEA. CDR3 size: 14 residues. Trimming cost V 4 bases and J 0 bases; bases outside gene matches: 2. The CDR3 DNA sequence: TGCAGCGTTGGGGGAGGGGCGAACACCGGGGAGCTGTTTTTT. This codes for CSVGGGANTGELFF.

The table lists this clonotype with many counts. The chain uses TRBV6-5 and TRBJ2-1; D remains ambiguous. V lost 0 bases and J 5 bases, leaving 8 bases between the germline ends. Germline lookup yields CDR1 MNHEY and CDR2 SVGAGI. The CDR3 spans 14 residues. Written as DNA, the CDR3 is TGTGCCAGCAGTTACTCCGGACGCAACAATGAGCAGTTCTTC. Protein sequence: CASSYSGRNNEQFF.

This clonotype was found many times. The chain uses TRBV6-4 and TRBJ2-7, with D maybe TRBD1 (5 bases). CDR3 length equals 17 residues. The V end lost 2 bases, the J end lost 0 bases, and 17 bases lay between the germline ends. Germline CDR1 MRHNA, CDR2 SNTAGT. This CDR3 reads CASSDRLLNRGSYEQYV. The CDR3 DNA reads TGTGCCAGCAGTGACCGGCTCCTAAATAGGGGCTCCTACGAGCAGTACGTC.

This clonotype was seen repeatedly, ten times or more. Written as DNA, the CDR3 is TGTGCCACCAGTGCTACGACAATACCCAATTACAATGAGCAGTTCTTC. It specifies CATSATTIPNYNEQFF. The J gene is TRBJ2-1, the V gene TRBV24-1; no clear D. Germline-derived CDR1 and CDR2 are KGHDR and SFDVKD. V gave up 5 bases and J gave up 4 bases, with 17 bases separating them. This CDR3 contains 16 residues.

The chain carries TRBV19 and TRBJ2-7; D gene ambiguous. The CDR3 is 14 residues long. Germline V gene data show CDR1 as LNHDA and CDR2 as SQIVND (reference sequence). The V gene lost 2 bases and the J gene lost 2 bases, with 10 bases spanning the gap. CDR3 DNA: TGTGCCAGTAGTATACAGACTGGTCCCTACGAGCAGTACTTC. This encodes CASSIQTGPYEQYF.

This clonotype was counted ten times or more. The chain uses TRBV4-2 and TRBJ1-5; a weak D match, TRBD1 (6 bases). In germline, CDR1 is LGHNA, CDR2 YNFKEQ. The CDR3 loop spans 14 amino acids. Trimming took off 3 bases at V and 4 bases at J, with 10 bases between the two ends. CDR3 coding DNA: TGTGCCAGCAGCCAGGTACAGGGTAATCAGCCCCAGCATTTT. Translating it yields CASSQVQGNQPQHF.

Many counts were recorded for this clonotype. The rearrangement links TRBV24-1 to TRBJ2-7, with TRBD1 as a possible D gene (6 bases). The CDR3 contains 11 residues. From germline, CDR1 is KGHDR and CDR2 SFDVKD. V shed 4 bases and J shed 7 bases, with 7 bases lying between them. CDR3 loop: CATSEGTEQYF. CDR3 nucleotide sequence: TGTGCCACCAGTGAAGGGACAGAGCAGTACTTC.

The sample holds many counts of this clonotype. This chain connects TRBV5-6 to TRBJ1-2; TRBD1 might be the D (6 bases). The length of the CDR3 is 12 residues. The V gene lost 4 bases and the J gene lost 3 bases, with 7 bases spanning the gap. Germline V gives CDR1 SGHDT, CDR2 YYEEEE. The CDR3 bases are TGTGCCAGCAGCCGACAGGACTATGGCTACACCTTC. This codes for CASSRQDYGYTF. The variable domain in full, completed from reference TRBV5-6 and TRBJ1-2, reads DAGVTQSPTHLIKTRGQQVTLRCSPKSGHDTVSWYQQALGQGPQFIFQYYEEEERQRGNFPDRFSGHQFPNYSSELNVNALLLGDSALYLCASSRQDYGYTFGSGTRLTVV.

This clonotype was seen ten or more times. The chain carries TRBV20-1 and TRBJ1-1; TRBD1 aligns across 8 bases. The V and J ends lost 2 bases and 4 bases, in that order; junction bases with no gene match: 6. Germline CDR1 DFQATT, CDR2 SNEGSKA (reference sequence). This CDR3 region has 14 residues. The CDR3 here is CSARRQGLGTEAFF. CDR3 coding DNA: TGCAGTGCTAGACGACAGGGGTTGGGCACTGAAGCTTTCTTT.

This clonotype was found many times. The gene calls are TRBV20-1 and TRBJ1-1; perhaps TRBD1 as D (6 bases). Germline V CDR1 and CDR2: DFQATT, SNEGSKA (reference sequence). The CDR3 runs to 13 residues. V was clipped by 6 bases and J by 0 bases, with 11 bases between them. The CDR3 nucleotides are TGCAGTGCCAGGGGTTCAATGAACACTGAAGCTTTCTTT. This codes for CSARGSMNTEAFF.

This clonotype has ten or more counts. V is TRBV4-3 and J is TRBJ1-4; 7 nucleotides match TRBD1. The germline V gene encodes CDR1 LGHNA and CDR2 YSLEER. J was trimmed by 4 bases and V by 4 bases; bases with no gene match: 3. The CDR3 loop spans 14 amino acids. The CDR3: CASSPGGYNEKLFF. The CDR3 region has the DNA TGCGCCAGCAGCCCAGGGGGTTATAATGAAAAACTGTTTTTT.